This TCR beta chain is from a study of T cells in Graves' hyperthyroidism and ophthalmopathy (dated by TCRdb to 2018 to 2020). The study in broad terms: Peripheral blood samples were taken at initial diagnosis, before any treatment was given. Prospective prediction of ophthalmopathy was tested in an independent validation cohort of fewer than 20 hyperthyroidism patients and around 16 patients who later progressed to ophthalmopathy. TCR V-J signatures able to tell the groups apart were searched for in a discovery cohort of 100 patients, of whom more than 40 had Graves' ophthalmopathy and roughly 57 had stable Graves' hyperthyroidism. After sampling, hyperthyroidism patients received methimazole starting at 30 mg daily, and ophthalmopathy patients received high-dose intravenous methylprednisolone. In addition, the study compared T-cell repertoires in thyroid tissue and in blood from roughly six Graves' hyperthyroidism patients. The paper describes TCR Vbeta CDR3 sequencing of 135 peripheral blood samples, made up of roughly 45 ophthalmopathy patients, approximately 76 hyperthyroidism patients and about 17 progressor patients. For training and testing, the 80 to 100 patients in the discovery cohort were randomly divided in a 7:3 ratio. What the study reported, not specific to this receptor: Sample size was not statistically predetermined, and investigators were not blinded to group allocation. A 13 V-J signature model separated ophthalmopathy from stable hyperthyroidism, with around 88% sensitivity and 81.08% specificity in cross-validation and 80%/75% in testing. In validation, progression to ophthalmopathy was predicted by the model with roughly 69% sensitivity and nearly 75% specificity, a median of around 6.5 months before onset. Most expanded thyroid clonotypes (frequency above 0.001) were also detected in blood, a finding suggesting that blood repertoires may reflect thyroid immune responses.

Moderately to severely active disease, a Clinical Activity Score of at least 3, a NOSPECS grade of at least 4, and a duration under 3 months were present in ophthalmopathy patients. Patients with uncontrolled infections, other autoimmune diseases, pregnancy or lactation were excluded. Diagnoses relied on clinical symptoms, serum thyroxine and TRAb, thyroid ultrasound and orbital computed tomography. PBMCs were isolated from about 9 ml of fresh peripheral blood by Ficoll-Paque density gradient centrifugation. Total RNA was extracted with Trizol reagent, and quality was checked on an Agilent 2100 Bioanalyzer. This clonotype was seen ten or more times. Which antigen it targets is not known. Qualities for individual bases were not recorded, and no much larger clone is one base off. The germline V gene sets CDR1 to MNHNS and CDR2 to SASEGT. Trimming removed 5 bases from V and 3 bases from J, leaving 14 bases between the germline ends. Inclusive of the bounding cysteine and phenylalanine, the CDR3 is 15 residues long. The entry retains the CDR3 DNA only, 45 bases that are in frame from base 1.

The TCR beta CDR3 regions were amplified from RNA transcripts. A first-round RT-PCR of the TCR CDR3 used the HTBI primer set with the Qiagen OneStep RT-PCR kit. Libraries were constructed in a second round of multiplex PCR, after which size selection and purification were carried out. The libraries were sequenced on an Illumina HiSeq2000 using paired-end 100 bp reads. The study's processing was this. Raw data were processed with SOAPnuke, discarding reads with adapters, uncalled bases, mean Phred below 15, or no exact constant-primer or identifier match. High-quality paired reads were merged with COPE v1.2.5, and unique nucleotide sequences were defined as clonotypes. MiTCR v1.1 was used to align the clonotypes against IMGT TRBV, TRBD and TRBJ reference segments. Only V-J combinations with frequency above 0.0001, covering about 99% of repertoires, were analysed. A TCS score was defined as the ratio between F50 (clonal expansion) and ExV (chaos), using BLOSUM62-based TCRdist between CDR3 peptides within each V-J. Welch's t-statistics and random forest reduced around 510 V-J features to about 13, which were used in a naive Bayes classifier (R e1071). The Morisita-Horn index was used to measure how similar the thyroid and blood repertoires were. TCRdb redid the processing of the public reads, applying fastp at Q25 and MiXCR, and retained in-frame beta chains. Records with the same CDR3 protein are collapsed into one entry carrying the most frequent genes and DNA. The V and J calls were determined by TCRdb, not by the authors. In all, the sample holds more than 500,000 distinct CDR3 sequences, and approximately 14% of those were seen once. 4% to 5.5% of the sample is held by the ten biggest clonotypes.

The receptor was derived from a woman in her forties with Graves' ophthalmopathy. Sequenced sample: blood. The V gene is TRBV6-1 and the J gene is TRBJ1-5; the D gene is unclear. The sequenced DNA: TGTGCCAGCAGTCCTTACAGAGGGTACAATCAGCCCCAGCATTTT. It translates to CASSPYRGYNQPQHF.